This T cell receptor (beta chain) emerged from a study of cytomegalovirus exposure and HLA in healthy donors. Study results and caveats: In a later analysis, a missense DCLRE1C variant was linked to TCR beta V- and J-gene trimming. A later analysis appeared to link common viral pathogens to several of the most significant clusters. Owing to their indistinguishability, certain V segments, notably TRBV6-2 and TRBV6-3, were excluded.

With 6 bases clipped from V and 3 bases from J, the junction kept 7 bases outside the gene matches. The CDR3 runs to 15 residues. The germline gives CDR1 SEHNR, CDR2 FQNEAQ (reference sequence). Donors were nominally healthy when sampled, though unrecorded immune exposures were likely. Regarding this clone: The antigen remains unidentified.

PCR amplification relied on 60 Vbeta primers (plus 13 Jbeta primers). Using immunoSEQ multiplex PCR, the repertoire was profiled, and TCRdb retains in-frame clones only, with some absent. The table records under 200,000 clones, 70% to 90% of them present only once. This sequence was found in a man between 18 and 29 years old in good health and CMV-seropositive. Source material: PBMCs. The V and J genes are TRBV7-9 and TRBJ2-7, with 11 bases lining up with TRBD2. The CDR3 nucleotides read TGTGCCAGCAGTTATCCGGGACTAGCGGACTACGAGCAGTACTTC. This sequence encodes CASSYPGLADYEQYF.